This is a list of T cell receptor beta chains from one sample in a study of blood T cell repertoires in COVID-19. Here immunoSEQ multiplex PCR was the method, and the copy in TCRdb shows in-frame clones only, minus some. The sample shows some 240,000 clones, roughly 84% of them seen only once. The sequencing input was PBMCs or T cells enriched from blood (not recorded which). These TCRs come from a woman aged 45-60 years who had been exposed to COVID-19. The CDR3 runs from the conserved cysteine through the conserved F or W. D genes are given only for firm matches. Clone size is stated in some rows and not others, as once, few, many or a class when expanded.

CDR3nt,CDR3aa,j_gene,d_gene,v_gene,abundance
TGCGCCAGCAGCTTACAGGGCTGGAACACTGAAGCTTTCTTT,CASSLQGWNTEAFF,TRBJ1-1,NA,TRBV5-1,NA
TGTGCCAGCAGCCAACCCAAAAGGCAGGACGGACTAAACTATGGCTACACCTTC,CASSQPKRQDGLNYGYTF,TRBJ1-2,NA,TRBV4-2,NA
TGTGCCAGCAGCGGCGTTACAGGGGGCAGTGGAAACACCATATATTTT,CASSGVTGGSGNTIYF,TRBJ1-3,TRBD1,TRBV9,NA
TGTGCCAGTACCAGGCGGACAGGGTCCGGGGCCAACGTCCTGACTTTC,CASTRRTGSGANVLTF,TRBJ2-6,TRBD1,TRBV19,NA
TGTGCCATCAGTCGACCGACAGCGTTCGGCTACACCTTC,CAISRPTAFGYTF,TRBJ1-2,NA,TRBV10-3,NA
TGCAGCGTTTCCGGGACTAGCGGGGGGGCGGACGGTGAGCAGTTCTTC,CSVSGTSGGADGEQFF,TRBJ2-1,TRBD2,TRBV29-1,few
TGTGCCAGTAGTCGCCAACAGGGAATGCCCGGAAACACCATATATTTT,CASSRQQGMPGNTIYF,TRBJ1-3,NA,TRBV19,NA
TGTGCCAGCAGCTTAGTAGGGGGTGGACAGCCCCAGCATTTT,CASSLVGGGQPQHF,TRBJ1-5,NA,TRBV11-2,NA
TGTGCCAGCTCAGCGGAGATGGGGGACTTCAACTATGGCTACACCTTC,CASSAEMGDFNYGYTF,TRBJ1-2,NA,TRBV18,few
TGTGCCAGCAGAGAGGGACAGGGGGGGTATCAGCCCCAGCATTTT,CASREGQGGYQPQHF,TRBJ1-5,TRBD1,TRBV2,NA
TGTGCCAGCAGCTTGTCAGGCTACGAGCAGTACTTC,CASSLSGYEQYF,TRBJ2-7,NA,TRBV7-9,NA
TGTGCCAGCAGTTACGGGGCGTCCTACAATGAGCAGTTCTTC,CASSYGASYNEQFF,TRBJ2-1,NA,TRBV6-5,NA
TGTGCCAGCAGCCATCGAACAGGGTCCGCGAACACCGGGGAGCTGTTTTTT,CASSHRTGSANTGELFF,TRBJ2-2,NA,TRBV3-1/TRBV3-2,NA
TGTGCCAGCAGCTTAGATATGCGTGATTCACCCCTCCACTTT,CASSLDMRDSPLHF,TRBJ1-6,NA,TRBV7-9,NA
TGCAGTGTTATCAGAGAGACCCAGTACTTC,CSVIRETQYF,TRBJ2-5,NA,TRBV20-1,NA
TGTGCCAGCAGCTTTGTAGACAGCCTTGCCTACGAGCAGTACTTC,CASSFVDSLAYEQYF,TRBJ2-7,NA,TRBV5-6,NA
TGTGCCAGCAACACAGGGGTTGGACGTAATTCACCCCTCCACTTT,CASNTGVGRNSPLHF,TRBJ1-6,NA,TRBV21-1,NA
TGTGCCAGCAGTTTGCCCGTGGCAGGGCGAGGCTACACCTTC,CASSLPVAGRGYTF,TRBJ1-2,NA,TRBV5-5,NA
TGCGCCAGCAGCTCGCCTGACAGGGGGAACACTGAAGCTTTCTTT,CASSSPDRGNTEAFF,TRBJ1-1,TRBD1,TRBV5-1,NA
TGTGCCAGCAGCTTTAGGGGACAGGGGCGGAATGAGCAGTTCTTC,CASSFRGQGRNEQFF,TRBJ2-1,TRBD1,TRBV11-1,NA
TGTGCCGGGTCCCACGGGGACTCTGGAAACACCATATATTTT,CAGSHGDSGNTIYF,TRBJ1-3,NA,TRBV7-9,NA
TGCGCCAGCAGCTTGGAATTACGGGATTCACCCCTCCACTTT,CASSLELRDSPLHF,TRBJ1-6,NA,TRBV5-1,NA
TGTGCCAGCACCGAGCAGAACACTGAAGCTTTCTTT,CASTEQNTEAFF,TRBJ1-1,NA,TRBV28,NA